Sequencing of this T cell receptor (beta chain) was carried out in a study of T cell repertoires in ileal Crohn's disease. Study conclusions and caveats: The median delay to postoperative endoscopy was about 7 months. Active smokers at surgery had more clonal expansions than non-smokers.

The assay was immunoSEQ multiplex PCR, and TCRdb's table has in-frame clones only and misses some. The top ten hold 17% of the sample, which has 10,000 to 15,000 clones, roughly 80% seen once. The CDR3 spans 17 residues. Germline values: CDR1 SGHDT, CDR2 YYEEEE. V gave up 4 bases and J gave up 4 bases, with 23 bases separating them. The time point was: neoterminal ileum biopsy at postoperative endoscopy, about 6 months after surgery. As concerns this clone: Antigen: not known.

This receptor was obtained from an adult with Crohn's disease. V gene TRBV5-6 combines with J gene TRBJ1-2; D gene unclear. The sequenced material came from ileal tissue. CDR3 sequence: CASSTPIGPPTSYGYTF. CDR3 DNA: TGTGCCAGCAGCACACCAATCGGGCCCCCTACTAGCTATGGCTACACCTTC. Looking up the rest from reference TRBV5-6 and TRBJ1-2 gives the full variable domain: DAGVTQSPTHLIKTRGQQVTLRCSPKSGHDTVSWYQQALGQGPQFIFQYYEEEERQRGNFPDRFSGHQFPNYSSELNVNALLLGDSALYLCASSTPIGPPTSYGYTFGSGTRLTVV.